This T cell receptor (beta chain) originates from a study of metastatic and nonmetastatic thyroid tumors. As for the study in general: The comparison covered peripheral blood and tumor or nodule tissue in malignant and benign thyroid patients.

Study-wide findings and caveats: A significant increase in TCR beta diversity was reportedly seen in malignant thyroid tumors relative to benign nodules, in blood and tumor.

To note about this clone: The antigen is not known.

Thyroid surgery was preceded by no treatment in any patient. Per the study methods: Clinicopathological groups differed in CDR3, with these differences serving to build a distant-metastasis classifier for papillary thyroid cancer. TCRdb re-clonotyped the PCR reads via MiXCR. The V and J calls were not made by the authors but by TCRdb's processing. The data hold just under 20,000 clones, with roughly a quarter observed a single time. The CDR3 contains 14 residues. CDR1 is LGHDT and CDR2 is YNNKEL in the germline V gene (reference sequence). V was cut by 0 bases and J by 1 base, with 6 bases left in between.

The V gene is TRBV3-1, the J gene TRBJ1-1, with D unclear. The TCR comes from a female donor with papillary thyroid cancer or a benign thyroid nodule (not recorded which). Some clones in this sample may be carry-over from other donors' samples. Specimen: blood. The chain's CDR3 is CASSQETPNTEAFF. The CDR3 coding sequence is TGTGCCAGCAGCCAAGAAACCCCGAACACTGAAGCTTTCTTT.